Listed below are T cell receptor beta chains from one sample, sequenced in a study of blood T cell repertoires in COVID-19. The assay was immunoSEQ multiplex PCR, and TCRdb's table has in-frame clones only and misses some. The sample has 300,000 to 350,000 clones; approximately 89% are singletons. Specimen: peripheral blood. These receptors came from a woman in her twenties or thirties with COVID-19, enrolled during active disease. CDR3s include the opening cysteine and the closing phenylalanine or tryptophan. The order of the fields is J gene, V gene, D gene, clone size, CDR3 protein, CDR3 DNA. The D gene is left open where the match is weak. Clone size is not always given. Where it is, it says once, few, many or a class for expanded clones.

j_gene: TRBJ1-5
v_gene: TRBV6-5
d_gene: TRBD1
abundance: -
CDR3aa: CASMWTGSQPQHF
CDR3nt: TGTGCCAGCATGTGGACAGGATCCCAGCCCCAGCATTTT

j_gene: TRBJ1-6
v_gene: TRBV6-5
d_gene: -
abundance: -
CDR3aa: CASRGGPEGPPLHF
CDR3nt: TGTGCCAGCAGGGGGGGACCGGAAGGACCACCCCTCCACTTT

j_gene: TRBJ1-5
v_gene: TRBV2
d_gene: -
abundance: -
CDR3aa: CASTRRGASNQPQHF
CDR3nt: TGTGCCAGCACCCGACGGGGGGCTAGCAATCAGCCCCAGCATTTT

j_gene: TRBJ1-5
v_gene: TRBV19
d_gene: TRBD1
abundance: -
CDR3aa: CAISTGGAGQPQHF
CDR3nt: TGTGCCATTAGTACAGGGGGCGCCGGGCAGCCCCAGCATTTT

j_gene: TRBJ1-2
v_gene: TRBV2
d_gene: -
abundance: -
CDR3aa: CASSDPSGSVYGYTF
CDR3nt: TGTGCCAGCAGTGACCCGTCGGGTAGCGTTTATGGCTACACCTTC

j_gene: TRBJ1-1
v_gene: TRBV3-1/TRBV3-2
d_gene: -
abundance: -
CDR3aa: CASSRSRGDTEAFF
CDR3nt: TGTGCCAGCAGCCGCAGCAGGGGTGACACTGAAGCTTTCTTT

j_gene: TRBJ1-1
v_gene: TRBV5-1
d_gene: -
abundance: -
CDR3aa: CASSLKGVNTEAFF
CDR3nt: TGCGCCAGCAGCTTAAAGGGGGTGAACACTGAAGCTTTCTTT

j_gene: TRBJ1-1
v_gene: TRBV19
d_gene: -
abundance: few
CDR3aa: CAVFPRLSVMALGEAFF
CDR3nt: TGTGCCGTCTTCCCGCGGCTTTCGGTGATGGCCTTGGGTGAAGCTTTCTTT

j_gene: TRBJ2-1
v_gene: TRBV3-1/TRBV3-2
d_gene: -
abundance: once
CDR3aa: CASSPIRVHNEQFF
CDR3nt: TGTGCCAGCAGCCCAATCCGGGTTCACAATGAGCAGTTCTTC

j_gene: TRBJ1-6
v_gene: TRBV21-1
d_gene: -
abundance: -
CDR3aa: CASSARDTWLSSYNSPLHF
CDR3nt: TGTGCCAGCAGCGCCCGGGACACTTGGTTGAGCTCCTATAATTCACCCCTCCACTTT

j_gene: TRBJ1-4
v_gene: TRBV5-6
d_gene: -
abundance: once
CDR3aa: CASSLVGTPEKLFF
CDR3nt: TGTGCCAGCAGCTTGGTAGGGACACCAGAAAAACTGTTTTTT

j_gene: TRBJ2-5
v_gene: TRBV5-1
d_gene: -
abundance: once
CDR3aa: CASSRLGQETQYF
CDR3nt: TGCGCCAGCAGCCGCCTGGGGCAGGAGACCCAGTACTTC

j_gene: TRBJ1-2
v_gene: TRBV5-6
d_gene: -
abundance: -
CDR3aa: CASSNEVAGGWSGYTF
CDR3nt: TGTGCCAGCAGCAACGAGGTAGCGGGGGGTTGGTCTGGCTACACCTTC

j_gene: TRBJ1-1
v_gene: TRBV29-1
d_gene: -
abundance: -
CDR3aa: CSVRVVNTEAFF
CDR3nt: TGCAGCGTCAGGGTCGTGAACACTGAAGCTTTCTTT

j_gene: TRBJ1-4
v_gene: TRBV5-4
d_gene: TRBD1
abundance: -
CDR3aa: CASSLQGRGEKLFF
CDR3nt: TGTGCCAGCAGCTTACAGGGGCGCGGTGAAAAACTGTTTTTT

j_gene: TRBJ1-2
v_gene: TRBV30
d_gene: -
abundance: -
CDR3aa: CAWSGYRADYTF
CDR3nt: TGTGCCTGGAGTGGGTACAGGGCCGACTACACCTTC

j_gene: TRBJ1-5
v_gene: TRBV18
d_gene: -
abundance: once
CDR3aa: CASSQSGGQPQHF
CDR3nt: TGTGCCAGCTCCCAGTCGGGGGGACAGCCCCAGCATTTT

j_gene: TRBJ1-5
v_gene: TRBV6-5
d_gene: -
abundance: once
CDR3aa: CASSSQFSNQPQHF
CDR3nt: TGTGCCAGCAGTTCTCAGTTTAGCAATCAGCCCCAGCATTTT

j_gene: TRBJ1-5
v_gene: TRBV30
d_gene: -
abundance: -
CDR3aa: CAWSEKLRVGSNQPQHF
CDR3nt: TGTGCCTGGAGCGAAAAGTTGAGGGTGGGGAGCAATCAGCCCCAGCATTTT

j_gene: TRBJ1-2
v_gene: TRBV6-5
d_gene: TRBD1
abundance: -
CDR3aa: CASSPGQGAGYTF
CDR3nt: TGTGCCAGCAGCCCCGGACAGGGGGCCGGCTACACCTTC

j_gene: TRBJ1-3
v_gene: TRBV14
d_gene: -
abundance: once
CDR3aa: CASTDSPPGVLRSGNTIYF
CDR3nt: TGTGCCAGCACCGATAGCCCGCCGGGGGTCCTGAGGTCTGGAAACACCATATATTTT

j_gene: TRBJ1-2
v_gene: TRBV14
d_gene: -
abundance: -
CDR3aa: CASSQVPGTYGYTF
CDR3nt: TGTGCCAGCAGCCAAGTTCCGGGAACCTATGGCTACACCTTC

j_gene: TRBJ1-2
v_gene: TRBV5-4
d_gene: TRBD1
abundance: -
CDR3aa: CASSGGTDYGYTF
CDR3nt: TGTGCCAGCAGCGGCGGGACAGATTATGGCTACACCTTC

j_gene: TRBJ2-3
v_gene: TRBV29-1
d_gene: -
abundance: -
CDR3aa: CSVDRATGTDTQYF
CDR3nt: TGCAGCGTTGACAGGGCTACTGGCACAGATACGCAGTATTTT

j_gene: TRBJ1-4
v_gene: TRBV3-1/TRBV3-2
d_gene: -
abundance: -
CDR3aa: CASSQALGATNEKLFF
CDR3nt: TGTGCCAGCAGCCAAGCTTTGGGCGCAACTAATGAAAAACTGTTTTTT

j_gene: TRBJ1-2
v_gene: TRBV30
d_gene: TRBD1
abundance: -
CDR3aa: CAWRVQGTYGYTF
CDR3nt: TGTGCCTGGAGGGTACAGGGGACCTATGGCTACACCTTC

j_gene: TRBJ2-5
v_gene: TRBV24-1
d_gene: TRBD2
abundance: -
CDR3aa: CATSAGGQETQYF
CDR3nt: TGTGCCACCAGTGCGGGGGGACAAGAGACCCAGTACTTC

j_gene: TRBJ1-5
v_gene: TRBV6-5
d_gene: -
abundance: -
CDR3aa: CASSSRGRNQPQHF
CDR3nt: TGTGCCAGCAGCTCGCGGGGGCGCAATCAGCCCCAGCATTTT

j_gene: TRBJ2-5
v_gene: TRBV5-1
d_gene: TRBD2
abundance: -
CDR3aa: CASSLGLAIQETQYF
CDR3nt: TGCGCCAGCAGCTTGGGACTAGCTATCCAAGAGACCCAGTACTTC

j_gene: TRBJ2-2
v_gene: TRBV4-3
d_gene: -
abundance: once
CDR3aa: CASSPPTGTEGELFF
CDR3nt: TGCGCCAGCAGCCCGCCGACAGGTACAGAAGGGGAGCTGTTTTTT

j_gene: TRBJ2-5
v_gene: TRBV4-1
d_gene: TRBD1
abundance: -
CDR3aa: CASSQDRDQETQYF
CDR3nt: TGCGCCAGCAGCCAGGACAGGGACCAAGAGACCCAGTACTTC

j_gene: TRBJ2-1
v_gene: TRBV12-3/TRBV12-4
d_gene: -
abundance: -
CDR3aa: CASSRGNEQFF
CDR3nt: TGTGCCAGCAGCCGGGGGAATGAGCAGTTCTTC

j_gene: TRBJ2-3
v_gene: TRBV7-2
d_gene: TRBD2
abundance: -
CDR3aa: CASSFGGADTQYF
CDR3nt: TGTGCCAGCAGCTTCGGGGGGGCTGATACGCAGTATTTT

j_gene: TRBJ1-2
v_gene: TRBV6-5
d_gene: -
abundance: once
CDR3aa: CASSYGRGVGYTF
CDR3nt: TGTGCCAGCAGTTACGGCAGGGGTGTGGGCTACACCTTC

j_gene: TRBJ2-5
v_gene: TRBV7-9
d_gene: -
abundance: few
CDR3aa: CASSLSETQYF
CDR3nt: TGTGCCAGCAGCTTATCGGAGACCCAGTACTTC

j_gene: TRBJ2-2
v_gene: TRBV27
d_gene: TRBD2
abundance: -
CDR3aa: CASTPLREGGELFF
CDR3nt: TGTGCCAGCACTCCTCTCAGGGAGGGCGGGGAGCTGTTTTTT

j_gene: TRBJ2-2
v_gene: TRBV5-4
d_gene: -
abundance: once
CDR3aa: CASSQDRYTGELFF
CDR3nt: TGTGCCAGCAGCCAGGACAGATACACCGGGGAGCTGTTTTTT

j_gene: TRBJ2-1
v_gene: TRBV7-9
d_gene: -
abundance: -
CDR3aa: CASSFGGASSYNEQFF
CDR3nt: TGTGCCAGCAGCTTCGGAGGGGCCAGCTCCTACAATGAGCAGTTCTTC

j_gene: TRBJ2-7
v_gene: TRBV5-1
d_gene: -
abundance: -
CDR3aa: CASSLLADSYEQYF
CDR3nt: TGCGCCAGCAGCTTGTTAGCGGACTCCTACGAGCAGTACTTC

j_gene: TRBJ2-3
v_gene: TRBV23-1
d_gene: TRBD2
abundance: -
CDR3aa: CATKGLAGALYTQYF
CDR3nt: TGCGCCACTAAGGGACTAGCGGGGGCCCTTTATACGCAGTATTTT

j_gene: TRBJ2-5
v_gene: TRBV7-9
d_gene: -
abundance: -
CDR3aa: CASSLGLEETQYF
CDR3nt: TGTGCCAGCAGCTTAGGGCTAGAAGAGACCCAGTACTTC

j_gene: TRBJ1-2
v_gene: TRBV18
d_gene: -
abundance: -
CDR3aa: CASSSDRGYGYTF
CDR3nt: TGTGCCAGCTCATCAGACAGAGGCTATGGCTACACCTTC

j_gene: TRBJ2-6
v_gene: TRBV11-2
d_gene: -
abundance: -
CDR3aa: CASRYVRVDSGANVLTF
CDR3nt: TGTGCCAGCAGATACGTCCGGGTGGACTCTGGGGCCAACGTCCTGACTTTC

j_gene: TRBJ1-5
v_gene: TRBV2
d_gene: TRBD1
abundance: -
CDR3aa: CASSSQGATQPQHF
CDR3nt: TGTGCCAGCAGCTCACAGGGGGCCACTCAGCCCCAGCATTTT

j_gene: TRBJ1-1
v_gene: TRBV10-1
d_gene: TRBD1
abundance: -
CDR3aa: CASSEEGAPGTEAFF
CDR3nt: TGCGCCAGCAGCGAGGAGGGGGCCCCGGGCACTGAAGCTTTCTTT